This T cell receptor beta chain was sequenced during a study of vaccination and CD4 T cells after COVID-19. About the research overall: The cells were exposed to overlapping spike peptides originating from SARS-CoV-2, HCoV-NL63, HCoV-OC43 and HCoV-229E for stimulation. Study conclusions and caveats: Apart from involving relatively few convalescent patients, the work omitted early post-infection timepoints. Nearly all convalescent vaccine-specific clones, 304 of 307, recognized only SARS-CoV-2 spike.

Germline V gives CDR1 DFQATT, CDR2 SNEGSKA (reference sequence). The V end was cut by 6 bases, the J end by 10 bases, with 16 bases between. The CDR3 loop spans 12 amino acids. Worth noting for this clonotype: As yet, its antigen is unknown.

The treatment here: approximately 9-day PBMC culture with coronavirus spike peptide pools or control peptides (ViraFEST assay). Researchers collected the unexposed donor's CD4+ T cells before the COVID-19 pandemic (2011-2018). ViraFEST used peptide pools to expand antigen-specific T cells and subsequently sequenced their TCRs. The Oncomine TCR Beta short-read assay was applied to DNA of cultured CD4+ T cells. After culture, CD4+ T cells served as the source for genomic DNA extraction. TCRdb processed the PCR reads anew with MiXCR; each CDR3 protein has one entry. The table has about 10,000 distinct CDR3 sequences, around 30% seen once.

The specimen sequenced was CD4+ T cells from blood, cultured in vitro. The receptor's source is a human donor in good health. The gene calls are TRBV20-1 and TRBJ2-1; D might be TRBD1 (6 bases). The CDR3: CSATTQGGEQFF. The CDR3 region has the DNA TGCAGTGCAACTACACAGGGTGGGGAGCAGTTCTTC.